This T cell receptor beta chain was observed in a study of cytotoxic CD8 clonotypes in ibrutinib-treated CLL (dated by TCRdb to the early 2020s). Notes on the research overall: The cohort included around 15 treatment-naive and 11 relapsed/refractory patients; roughly 17 were IGHV unmutated. Responses were partial in 25 or so patients and complete in 2; after median around 65 months follow-up, around 15 stayed in remission and 12 progressed. Samples at response were collected after a median of about 12 months of treatment, with a range of about 6 to 40 months. Samples averaged approximately 260,000 productive templates and about 94,000 productive rearrangements. Of the 90 or so participants in the trial, roughly 26 had longitudinal samples available. Cryopreserved peripheral blood mononuclear cells were obtained prior to treatment, at the time of response, and at either disease progression or sustained remission. Patients were still on ibrutinib when every remission and progressive disease sample was collected.

On a MiSeq, deep resolution sequencing aimed for a depth between 1 in 1 million and 1 in 200,000 T cells, with each clonotype covered approximately 10x on average. TCR beta libraries were generated with the immunoSEQ hsTCRB Kit. Per the source publication's procedure: Data were analyzed with ImmunoSEQ Data Assistant and ImmunoSEQ Analyzer, with V, D and J genes assigned per IMGT definitions. Clonality, which ranges from 0 to 1, was calculated as one minus the normalized Shannon entropy of productive rearrangement frequencies. Only overrepresented clonotypes making up at least 0.05% of the repertoire of each patient were included in the public clonotype analysis. Fewer than 15 repertoires from age-matched healthy donors, obtained from immuneACCESS, served as clonality controls. In TCRdb, the immuneACCESS table is reduced to in-frame sequences with V and J assigned. These tables do not hold every clone; where another copy was compared, an unresolved V gene accounts for under half, and the others remain unexplained. V, J and clone size were drawn from that table, and D and trimming were deduced from the DNA. The sample table shows about 330,000 clones, and under 70% are seen once. Clones ranked in the top ten supply around 6.6% of the sample.

Roughly 2 micrograms of genomic DNA were extracted from cryopreserved PBMCs for TCR beta library preparation. Longitudinal blood samples from CLL patients on ibrutinib monotherapy were analyzed using high-throughput TCR beta sequencing. The patients took part in an open-label, single-center phase 2 trial of ibrutinib monotherapy. Beyond this particular receptor, the publication reports: At ibrutinib response clonality went up, during sustained remission it held steady, and at progression it dropped back toward baseline. Sustained-remission and progressing patients did not have matched sampling times, and lymph node repertoires were not examined. Public clonotypes were rare and either shrank or stayed stable during treatment, and the rise in clonality at ibrutinib response reflected expansion of private clonotypes. At baseline, clonality was higher than in age-matched healthy donors and showed a strong correlation with circulating CD8+ T-cell counts.

As regards this clone: Its recognized antigen is unknown. No base qualities exist here, and no much larger clone lies one base off it.

The clonotype was recovered from a human donor with chronic lymphocytic leukemia. The input for sequencing was PBMCs, taken after 36 months of ibrutinib treatment.

The nucleotide sequence is given as TGTGCCAGCAACCGAAAGGGACTCGTCGCAGGCGAGCAGTTCTTC. It codes for CASNRKGLVAGEQFF. Recombination linked TRBV7-9 to TRBJ2-1, with TRBD2 perhaps the D gene, on 6 matching bases. CDR1 and CDR2, per the germline V gene (reference sequence), are SEHNR and FQNEAQ. A distance of 23 bases separates the germline ends of V and J, which lose 7 bases and 10 bases respectively. Including the terminal cysteine and phenylalanine, the CDR3 comprises 15 residues. Left in the record is the CDR3 DNA by itself, 45 bases read in frame from the first base. Joined to the reference TRBV7-9 and TRBJ2-1 proteins, this CDR3 gives the full variable domain: DTGVSQNPRHKITKRGQNVTFRCDPISEHNRLYWYRQTLGQGPEFLTYFQNEAQLEKSRLLSDRFSAERPKGSFSTLEIQRTEQGDSAMYLCASNRKGLVAGEQFFGPGTRLTVL.